This TCR beta chain was captured in a study of read filtering for tumor transcriptome and immune sequencing. This clonotype was seen a single time. From roughly 400 ng of RNA, a library with molecular barcoded alpha/delta and beta/gamma adaptors was made. MiXCR, applied by TCRdb to the reads, yields one record per CDR3 protein. The sample lists approximately 140,000 distinct CDR3 sequences, around 14% occurring once. The TCR sequence derives from a donor aged 40 or over with multiple myeloma. The sample comprised a population of CD138-negative cells sorted from bone marrow.

In DNA, the CDR3 is TGTGCCAGTAAAAGAGGAGGACAGTACACTGAAGCTTTCTTT. It translates to CASKRGGQYTEAFF. The V and J genes are TRBV6-1 and TRBJ1-1; D perhaps matches TRBD1 (6 bases). Germline V lookup: CDR1 MNHNS, CDR2 SASEGT. The CDR3 length is 14 residues. V was pared by 9 bases and J by 3 bases, with 17 bases between.